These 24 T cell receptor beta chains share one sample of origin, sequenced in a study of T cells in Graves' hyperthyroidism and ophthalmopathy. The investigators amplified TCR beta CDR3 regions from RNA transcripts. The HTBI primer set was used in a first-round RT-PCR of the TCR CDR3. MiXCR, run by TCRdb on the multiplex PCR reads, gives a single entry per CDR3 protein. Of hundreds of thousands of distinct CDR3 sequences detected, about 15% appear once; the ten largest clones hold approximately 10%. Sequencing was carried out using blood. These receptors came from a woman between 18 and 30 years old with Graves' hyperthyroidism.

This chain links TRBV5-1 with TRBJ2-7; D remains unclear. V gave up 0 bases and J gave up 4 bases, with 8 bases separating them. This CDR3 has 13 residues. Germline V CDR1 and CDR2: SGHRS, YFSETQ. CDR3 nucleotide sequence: TGCGCCAGCAGCTTGGCCTGGGGATACGAGCAGTACTTC. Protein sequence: CASSLAWGYEQYF.

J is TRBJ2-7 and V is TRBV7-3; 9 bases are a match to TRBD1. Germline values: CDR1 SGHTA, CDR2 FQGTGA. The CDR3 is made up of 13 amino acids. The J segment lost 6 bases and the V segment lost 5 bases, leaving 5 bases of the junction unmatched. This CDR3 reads CASSPGTGTEQYF. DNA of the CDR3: TGTGCCAGCAGCCCGGGGACAGGGACCGAGCAGTACTTC.

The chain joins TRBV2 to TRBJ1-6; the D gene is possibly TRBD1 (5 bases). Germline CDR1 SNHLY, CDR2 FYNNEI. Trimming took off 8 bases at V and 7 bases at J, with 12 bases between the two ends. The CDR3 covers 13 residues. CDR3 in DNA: TGTGCCAGCGGGGCAAAGTCGAATTCACCCCTCCACTTT. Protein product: CASGAKSNSPLHF.

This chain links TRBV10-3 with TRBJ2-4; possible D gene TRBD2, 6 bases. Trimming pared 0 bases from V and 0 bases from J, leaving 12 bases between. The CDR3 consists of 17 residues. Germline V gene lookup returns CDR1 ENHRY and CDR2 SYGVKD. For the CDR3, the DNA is TGTGCCATCAGTGAGTCAATGGGACTGGTAGCCAAAAACATTCAGTACTTC. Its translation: CAISESMGLVAKNIQYF.

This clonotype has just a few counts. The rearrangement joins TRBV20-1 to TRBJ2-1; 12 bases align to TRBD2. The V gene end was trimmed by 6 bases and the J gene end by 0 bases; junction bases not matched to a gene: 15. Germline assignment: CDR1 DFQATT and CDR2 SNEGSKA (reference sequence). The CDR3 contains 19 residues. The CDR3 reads CSASGTSGLHSGSYNEQFF. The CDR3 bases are TGCAGTGCCTCGGGGACTAGCGGGCTCCATTCGGGCTCCTACAATGAGCAGTTCTTC.

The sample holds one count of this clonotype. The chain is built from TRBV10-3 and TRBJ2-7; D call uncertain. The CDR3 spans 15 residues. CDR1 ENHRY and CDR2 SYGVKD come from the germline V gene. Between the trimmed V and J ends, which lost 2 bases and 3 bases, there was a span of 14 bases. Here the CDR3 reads CAISEGTGNNYEQYF. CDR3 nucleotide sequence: TGTGCCATCAGTGAGGGTACGGGCAATAACTACGAGCAGTACTTC.

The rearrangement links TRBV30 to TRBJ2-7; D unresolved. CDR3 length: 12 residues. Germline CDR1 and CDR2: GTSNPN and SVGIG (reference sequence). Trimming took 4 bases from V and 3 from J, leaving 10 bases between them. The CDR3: CAWNGGNYEQYF. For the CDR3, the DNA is TGTGCCTGGAACGGTGGAAACTACGAGCAGTACTTC.

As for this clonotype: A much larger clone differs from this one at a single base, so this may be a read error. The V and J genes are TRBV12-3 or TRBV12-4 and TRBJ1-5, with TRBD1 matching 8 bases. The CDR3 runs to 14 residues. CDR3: CANSPDRGNQPQHF. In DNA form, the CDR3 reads TGTGCCAACAGTCCGGACAGGGGCAATCAGCCCCAGCATTTT.

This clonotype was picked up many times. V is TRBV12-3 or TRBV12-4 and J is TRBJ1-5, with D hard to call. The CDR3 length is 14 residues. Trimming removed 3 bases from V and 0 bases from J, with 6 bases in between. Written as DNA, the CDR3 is TGTGCCAGCAGTTTGACGCATAGCAATCAGCCCCAGCATTTT. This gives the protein CASSLTHSNQPQHF.

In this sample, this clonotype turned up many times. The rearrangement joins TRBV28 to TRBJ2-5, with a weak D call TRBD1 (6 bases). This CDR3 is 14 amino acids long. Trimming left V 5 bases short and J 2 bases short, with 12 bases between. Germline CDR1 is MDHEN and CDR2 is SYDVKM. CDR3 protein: CASSSYRAQETQYF. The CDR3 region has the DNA TGTGCCAGCAGTAGCTACAGGGCTCAAGAGACCCAGTACTTC.

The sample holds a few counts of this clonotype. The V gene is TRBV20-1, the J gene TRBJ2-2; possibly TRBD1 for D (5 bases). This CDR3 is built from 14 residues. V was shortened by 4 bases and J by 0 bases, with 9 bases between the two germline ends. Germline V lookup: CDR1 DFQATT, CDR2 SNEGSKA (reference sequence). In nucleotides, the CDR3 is TGCAGTGCTAAACAGGAGTCGAACACCGGGGAGCTGTTTTTT. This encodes CSAKQESNTGELFF.

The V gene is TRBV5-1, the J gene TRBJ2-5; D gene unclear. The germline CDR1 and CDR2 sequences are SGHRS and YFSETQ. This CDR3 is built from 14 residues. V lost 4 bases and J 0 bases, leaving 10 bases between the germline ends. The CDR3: CASSRWLDQETQYF. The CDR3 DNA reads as TGCGCCAGCAGCCGCTGGTTGGACCAAGAGACCCAGTACTTC.

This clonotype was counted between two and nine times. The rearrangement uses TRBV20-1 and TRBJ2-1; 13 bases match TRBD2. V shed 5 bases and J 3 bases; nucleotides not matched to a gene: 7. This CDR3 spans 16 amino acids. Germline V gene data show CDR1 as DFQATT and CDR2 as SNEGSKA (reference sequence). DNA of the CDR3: TGCAGTGCTGAGGGACTAGCGGGAAGAAGCTACAATGAGCAGTTCTTC. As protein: CSAEGLAGRSYNEQFF.

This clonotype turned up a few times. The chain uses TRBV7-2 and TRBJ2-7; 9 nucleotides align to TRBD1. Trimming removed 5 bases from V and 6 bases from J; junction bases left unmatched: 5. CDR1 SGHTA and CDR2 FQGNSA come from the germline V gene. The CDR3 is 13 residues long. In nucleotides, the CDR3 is TGTGCCAGCAGCCCTCACAGGGGGCTCGAGCAGTACTTC. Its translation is CASSPHRGLEQYF.

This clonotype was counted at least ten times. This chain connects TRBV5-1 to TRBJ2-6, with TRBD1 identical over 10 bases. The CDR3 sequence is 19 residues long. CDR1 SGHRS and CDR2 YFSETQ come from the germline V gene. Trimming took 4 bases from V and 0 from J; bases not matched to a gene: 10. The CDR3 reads CASSPLPDRGPSGANVLTF. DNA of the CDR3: TGCGCCAGCAGCCCCCTCCCTGACAGGGGGCCCTCTGGGGCCAACGTCCTGACTTTC.

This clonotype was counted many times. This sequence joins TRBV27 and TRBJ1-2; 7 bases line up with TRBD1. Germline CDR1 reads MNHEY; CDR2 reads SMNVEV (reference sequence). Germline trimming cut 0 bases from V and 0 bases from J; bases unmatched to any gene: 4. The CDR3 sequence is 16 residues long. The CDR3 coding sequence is TGTGCCAGCAGTTTATCGTTTGACAGGGCTAACTATGGCTACACCTTC. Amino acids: CASSLSFDRANYGYTF.

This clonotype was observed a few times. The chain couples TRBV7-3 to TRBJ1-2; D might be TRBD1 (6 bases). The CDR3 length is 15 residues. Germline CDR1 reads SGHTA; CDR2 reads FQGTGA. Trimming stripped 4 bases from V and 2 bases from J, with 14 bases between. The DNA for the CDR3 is TGTGCCAGCAGCTCGCGTACAGGGCTCAACTATGGCTACACCTTC. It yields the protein CASSSRTGLNYGYTF.

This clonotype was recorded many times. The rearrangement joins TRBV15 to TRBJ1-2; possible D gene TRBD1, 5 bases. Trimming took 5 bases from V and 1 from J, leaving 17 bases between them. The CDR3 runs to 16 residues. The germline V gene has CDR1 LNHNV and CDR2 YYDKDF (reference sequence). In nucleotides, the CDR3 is TGTGCCACCAGCGCCCGGGACCGCGAGCTTAACTATGGCTACACCTTC. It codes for CATSARDRELNYGYTF.

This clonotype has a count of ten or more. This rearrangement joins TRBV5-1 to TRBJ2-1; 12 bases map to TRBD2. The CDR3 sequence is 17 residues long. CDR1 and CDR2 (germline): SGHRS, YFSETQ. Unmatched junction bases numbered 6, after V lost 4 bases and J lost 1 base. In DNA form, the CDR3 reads TGCGCCAGCAGCCGGACGACTAGCGGGGGATCCTACAATGAGCAGTTCTTC. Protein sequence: CASSRTTSGGSYNEQFF.

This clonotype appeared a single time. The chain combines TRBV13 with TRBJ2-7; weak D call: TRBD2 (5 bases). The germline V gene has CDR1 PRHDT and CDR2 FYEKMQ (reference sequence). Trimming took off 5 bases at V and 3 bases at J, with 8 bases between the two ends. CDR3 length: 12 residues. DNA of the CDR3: TGTGCCAGCAGCGCGGGCTTCTACGAGCAGTACTTC. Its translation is CASSAGFYEQYF.

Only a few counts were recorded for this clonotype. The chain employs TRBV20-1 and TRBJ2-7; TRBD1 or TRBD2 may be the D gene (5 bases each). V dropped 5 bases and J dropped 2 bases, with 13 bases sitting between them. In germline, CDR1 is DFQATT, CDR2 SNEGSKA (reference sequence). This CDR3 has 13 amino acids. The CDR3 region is CSASSGRPYEQYF. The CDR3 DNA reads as TGCAGTGCTTCTTCGGGACGACCCTACGAGCAGTACTTC.

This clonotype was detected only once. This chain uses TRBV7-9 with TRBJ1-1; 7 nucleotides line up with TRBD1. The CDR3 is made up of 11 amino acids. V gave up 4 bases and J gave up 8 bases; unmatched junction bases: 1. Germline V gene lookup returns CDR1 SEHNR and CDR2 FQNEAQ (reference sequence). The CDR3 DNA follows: TGTGCCAGCAGCTCCAGGGGGGAAGCTTTCTTT. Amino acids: CASSSRGEAFF.

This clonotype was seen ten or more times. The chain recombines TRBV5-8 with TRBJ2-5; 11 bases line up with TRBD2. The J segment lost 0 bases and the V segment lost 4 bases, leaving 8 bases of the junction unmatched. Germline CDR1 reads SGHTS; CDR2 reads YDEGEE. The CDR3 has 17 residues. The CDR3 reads CASSTGLADPNQETQYF. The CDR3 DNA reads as TGTGCCAGCAGCACGGGACTAGCGGATCCCAACCAAGAGACCCAGTACTTC.

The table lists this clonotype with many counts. CDR3 DNA: TGTGCCAGCAGCTCGGGCTGGACAACCGGGGAGCTGTTTTTT. Its protein is CASSSGWTTGELFF. This rearrangement joins TRBV7-2 to TRBJ2-2; possibly TRBD1 for D (5 bases). Germline-derived CDR1 and CDR2 are SGHTA and FQGNSA. The CDR3 covers 14 residues. Trimming pared 4 bases from V and 5 bases from J, leaving 11 bases between.